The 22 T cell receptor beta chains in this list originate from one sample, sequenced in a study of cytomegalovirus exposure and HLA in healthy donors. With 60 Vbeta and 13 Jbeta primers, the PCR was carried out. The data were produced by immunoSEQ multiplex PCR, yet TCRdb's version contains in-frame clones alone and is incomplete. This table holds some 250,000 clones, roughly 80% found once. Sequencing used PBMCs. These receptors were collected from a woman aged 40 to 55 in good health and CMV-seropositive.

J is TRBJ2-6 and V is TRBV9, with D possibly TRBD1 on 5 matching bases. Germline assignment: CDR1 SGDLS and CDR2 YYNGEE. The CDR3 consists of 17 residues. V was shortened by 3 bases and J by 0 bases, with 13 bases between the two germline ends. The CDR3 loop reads CASSDRRGRSGANVLTF. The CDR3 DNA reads TGTGCCAGCAGCGACCGAAGGGGTCGCTCTGGGGCCAACGTCCTGACTTTC.

This CDR3 reads CASSQLTQGEEGYTF. The CDR3 DNA follows: TGTGCCAGCAGCCAACTAACACAGGGTGAAGAGGGCTACACCTTC. This chain connects TRBV4-2 to TRBJ1-2, with D perhaps TRBD1 (6 bases). V was clipped by 2 bases and J by 8 bases, with 18 bases between them. CDR3 length: 15 amino acids. CDR1 and CDR2 from the germline V gene are LGHNA and YNFKEQ.

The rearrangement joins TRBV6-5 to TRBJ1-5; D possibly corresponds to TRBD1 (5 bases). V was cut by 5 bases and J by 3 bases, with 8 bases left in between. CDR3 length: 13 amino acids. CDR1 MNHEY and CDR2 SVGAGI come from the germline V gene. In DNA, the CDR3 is TGTGCCAGCAGTGGACAACACAATCAGCCCCAGCATTTT. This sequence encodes CASSGQHNQPQHF.

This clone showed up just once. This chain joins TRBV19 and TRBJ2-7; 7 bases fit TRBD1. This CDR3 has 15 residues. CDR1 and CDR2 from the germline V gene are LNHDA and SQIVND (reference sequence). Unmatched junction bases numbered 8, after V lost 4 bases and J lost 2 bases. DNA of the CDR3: TGTGCCAGTAGTAGGGCCGGGACAGACACCTACGAGCAGTACTTC. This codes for CASSRAGTDTYEQYF.

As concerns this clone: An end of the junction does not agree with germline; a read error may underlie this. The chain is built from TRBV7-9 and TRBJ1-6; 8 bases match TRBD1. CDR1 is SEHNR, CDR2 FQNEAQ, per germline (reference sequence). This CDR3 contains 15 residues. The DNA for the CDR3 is TGTTCCAGCAGCTTAGGGGGACAGGATAATTCACCCCTCCACTTT. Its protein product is CSSSLGGQDNSPLHF.

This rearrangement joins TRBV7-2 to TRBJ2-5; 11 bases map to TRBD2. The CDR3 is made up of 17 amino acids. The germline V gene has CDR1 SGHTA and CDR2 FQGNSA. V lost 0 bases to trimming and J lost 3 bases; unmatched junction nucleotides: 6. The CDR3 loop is CASSLAPGLAAEETQYF. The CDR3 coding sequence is TGTGCCAGCAGCTTAGCCCCGGGACTAGCGGCTGAAGAGACCCAGTACTTC.

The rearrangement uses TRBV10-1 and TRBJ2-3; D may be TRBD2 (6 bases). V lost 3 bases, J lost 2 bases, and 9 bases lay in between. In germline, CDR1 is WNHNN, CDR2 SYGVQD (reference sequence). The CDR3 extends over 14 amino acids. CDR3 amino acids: CASSDGGTTDTQYF. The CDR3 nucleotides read TGCGCCAGCAGTGACGGGGGAACCACAGATACGCAGTATTTT.

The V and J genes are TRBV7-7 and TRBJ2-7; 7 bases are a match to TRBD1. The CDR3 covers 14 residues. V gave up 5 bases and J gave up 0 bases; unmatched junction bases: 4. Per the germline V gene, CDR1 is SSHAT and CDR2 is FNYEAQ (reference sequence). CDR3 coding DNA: TGTGCCAGCAGCCCGGGACAGCACTCCTACGAGCAGTACTTC. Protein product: CASSPGQHSYEQYF.

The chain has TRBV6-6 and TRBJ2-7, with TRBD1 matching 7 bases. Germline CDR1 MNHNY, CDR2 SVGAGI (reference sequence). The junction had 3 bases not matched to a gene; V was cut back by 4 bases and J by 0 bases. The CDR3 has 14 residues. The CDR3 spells CASSSWTGSYEQYF. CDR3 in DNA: TGTGCCAGCAGTTCTTGGACAGGCTCCTACGAGCAGTACTTC.

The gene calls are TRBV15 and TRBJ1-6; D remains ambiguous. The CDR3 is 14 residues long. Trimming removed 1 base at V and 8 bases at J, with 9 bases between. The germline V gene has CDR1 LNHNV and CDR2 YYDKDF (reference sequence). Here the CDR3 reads CATSRVFGDSPLHF. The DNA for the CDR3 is TGTGCCACCAGCAGAGTTTTCGGGGATTCACCCCTCCACTTT.

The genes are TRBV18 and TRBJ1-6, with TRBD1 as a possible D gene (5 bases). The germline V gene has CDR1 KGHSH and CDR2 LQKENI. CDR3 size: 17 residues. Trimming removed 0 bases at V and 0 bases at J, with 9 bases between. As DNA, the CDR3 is TGTGCCAGCTCACCACCTCCGGGACTCTCCTATAATTCACCCCTCCACTTT. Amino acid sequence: CASSPPPGLSYNSPLHF.

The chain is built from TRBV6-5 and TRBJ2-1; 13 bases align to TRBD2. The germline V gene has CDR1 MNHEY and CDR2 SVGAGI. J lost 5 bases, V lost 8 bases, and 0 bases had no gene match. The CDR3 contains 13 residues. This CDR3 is CASGLAGDNEQFF. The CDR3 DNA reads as TGTGCCAGCGGACTAGCGGGAGACAATGAGCAGTTCTTC.

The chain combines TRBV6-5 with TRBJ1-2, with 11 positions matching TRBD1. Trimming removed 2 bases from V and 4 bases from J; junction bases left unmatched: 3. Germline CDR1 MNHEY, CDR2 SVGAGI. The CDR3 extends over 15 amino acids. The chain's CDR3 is CASSYTGTGGYGYTF. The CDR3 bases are TGTGCCAGCAGTTACACCGGGACAGGGGGCTATGGCTACACCTTC.

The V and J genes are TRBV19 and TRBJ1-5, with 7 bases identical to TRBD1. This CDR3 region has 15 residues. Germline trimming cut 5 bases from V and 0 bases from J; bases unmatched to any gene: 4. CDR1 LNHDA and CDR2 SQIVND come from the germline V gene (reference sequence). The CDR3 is CASSLDRSSNQPQHF. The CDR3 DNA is TGTGCCAGTAGTTTGGACAGGTCTAGCAATCAGCCCCAGCATTTT.

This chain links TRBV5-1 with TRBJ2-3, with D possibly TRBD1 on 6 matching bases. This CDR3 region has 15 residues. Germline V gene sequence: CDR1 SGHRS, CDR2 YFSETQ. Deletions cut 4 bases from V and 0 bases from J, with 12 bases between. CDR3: CASSSYRASTDTQYF. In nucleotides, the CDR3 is TGCGCCAGCAGCAGCTACAGGGCAAGCACAGATACGCAGTATTTT.

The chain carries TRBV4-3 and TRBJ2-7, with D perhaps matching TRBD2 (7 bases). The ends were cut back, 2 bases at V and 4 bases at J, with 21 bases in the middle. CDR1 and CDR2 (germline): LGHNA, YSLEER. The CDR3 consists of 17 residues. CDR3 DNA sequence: TGCGCCAGCAGCCAACTAAGCATGGGAGGGGGAAGGTACGAGCAGTACTTC. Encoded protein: CASSQLSMGGGRYEQYF.

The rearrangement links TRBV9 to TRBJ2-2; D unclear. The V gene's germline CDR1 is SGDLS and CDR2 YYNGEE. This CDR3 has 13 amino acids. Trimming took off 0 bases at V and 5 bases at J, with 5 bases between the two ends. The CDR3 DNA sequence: TGTGCCAGCAGCGTAGCCCCAACCGGGGAGCTGTTTTTT. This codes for CASSVAPTGELFF.

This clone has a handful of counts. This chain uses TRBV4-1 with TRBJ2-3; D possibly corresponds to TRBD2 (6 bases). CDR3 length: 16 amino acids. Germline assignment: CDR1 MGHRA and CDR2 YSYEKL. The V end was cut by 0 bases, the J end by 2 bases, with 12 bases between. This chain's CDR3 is CASSQEGASVTDTQYF. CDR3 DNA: TGCGCCAGCAGCCAAGAGGGCGCTAGCGTCACAGATACGCAGTATTTT.

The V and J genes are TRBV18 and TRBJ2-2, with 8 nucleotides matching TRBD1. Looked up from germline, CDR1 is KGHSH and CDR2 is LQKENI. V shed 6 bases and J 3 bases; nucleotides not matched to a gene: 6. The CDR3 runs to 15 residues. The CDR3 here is CASSQGQGDTGELFF. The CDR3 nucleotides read TGTGCCAGCTCCCAAGGACAGGGAGACACCGGGGAGCTGTTTTTT. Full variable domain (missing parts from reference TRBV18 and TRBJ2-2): NAGVMQNPRHLVRRRGQEARLRCSPMKGHSHVYWYRQLPEEGLKFMVYLQKENIIDESGMPKERFSAEFPKEGPSILRIQQVVRGDSAAYFCASSQGQGDTGELFFGEGSRLTVL.

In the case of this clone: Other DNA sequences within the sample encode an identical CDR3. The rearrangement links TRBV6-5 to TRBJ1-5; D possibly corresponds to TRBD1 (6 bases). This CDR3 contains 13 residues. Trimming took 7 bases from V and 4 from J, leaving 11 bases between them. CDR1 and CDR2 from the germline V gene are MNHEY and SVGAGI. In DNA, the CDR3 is TGTGCCAGCAAGGGGGGGGGAAATCAGCCCCAGCATTTT. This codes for CASKGGGNQPQHF.

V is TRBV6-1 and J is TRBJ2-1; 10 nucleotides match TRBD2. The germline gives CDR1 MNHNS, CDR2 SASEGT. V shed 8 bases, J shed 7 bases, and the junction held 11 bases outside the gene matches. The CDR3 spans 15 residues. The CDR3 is CASGRRAGGVNEQFF. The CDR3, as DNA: TGTGCCAGCGGTAGGAGAGCGGGAGGGGTGAATGAGCAGTTCTTC.

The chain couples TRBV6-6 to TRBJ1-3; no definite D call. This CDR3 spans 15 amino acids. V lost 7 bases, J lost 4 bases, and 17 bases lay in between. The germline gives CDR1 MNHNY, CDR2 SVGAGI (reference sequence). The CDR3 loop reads CASTSASPLGNTIYF. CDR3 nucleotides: TGTGCCAGCACTTCCGCCAGTCCTCTGGGAAACACCATATATTTT.